The 28 T cell receptor beta chains below come from one sample, sequenced in a study of CD8 T cells in ankylosing spondylitis. Study-wide results and caveats: It appeared that ankylosing spondylitis blood was characterized by a TCR beta motif of seven or eight highly homologous variants.

Antigen specificity for these receptors is unknown. TCRdb fed the 5' RACE reads into MiXCR, producing one record per CDR3 protein. The sample lists fewer than 750,000 distinct CDR3 sequences; 15% to 20% were seen once. Sequencing was done on a sample of blood, either unsorted or a sorted T cell fraction (not recorded which). The receptors were gathered from a male donor with ankylosing spondylitis.

This clonotype was seen only once. V usage is TRBV6-2 or TRBV6-3 and J usage is TRBJ2-7; D is ambiguous. With 5 bases removed from V and 6 bases from J, the gap between germline ends came to 23 bases. CDR1 is MNHEY and CDR2 is SVGEGT in the germline V gene. There are 16 residues in the CDR3. In DNA form, the CDR3 reads TGTGCCAGCAGTCAACCCGGCGGCCAACCCAGGTTCGAGCAGTACTTC. It codes for CASSQPGGQPRFEQYF.

This clonotype has just a few counts. The V call is TRBV6-6, the J call TRBJ2-3; D is ambiguous. The CDR3 sequence is 13 residues long. V dropped 7 bases and J dropped 1 base, with 9 bases sitting between them. CDR1 and CDR2 from the germline V gene are MNHNY and SVGAGI (reference sequence). CDR3 bases: TGTGCCAGCACCCCCTCGGGCACAGATACGCAGTATTTT. Translation gives CASTPSGTDTQYF.

This chain connects TRBV28 to TRBJ2-4; 14 nucleotides agree with TRBD2. In germline, CDR1 is MDHEN, CDR2 SYDVKM. The J segment lost 6 bases and the V segment lost 5 bases, leaving 6 bases of the junction unmatched. The CDR3 is made up of 16 amino acids. The chain's CDR3 is CASSDAGLAGANIQYF. The CDR3 nucleotides are TGTGCCAGCAGTGACGCGGGACTAGCGGGAGCAAACATTCAGTACTTC.

The chain uses TRBV3-1 and TRBJ2-3, with 11 bases lining up with TRBD2. After removal of 6 bases from V and 7 bases from J, the junction contained 9 bases not matched to a gene. The CDR3 sequence is 15 residues long. Germline assignment: CDR1 LGHDT and CDR2 YNNKEL (reference sequence). CDR3 in DNA: TGTGCCAGCAGTCTAATAGCGGGGGGGCAACATACGCAGTATTTT. As protein: CASSLIAGGQHTQYF.

In this sample, this clonotype turned up a few times. This chain uses TRBV5-5 with TRBJ1-2; D gene unclear. V lost 4 bases and J 3 bases, leaving 10 bases between the germline ends. CDR1 is SGHKS and CDR2 is YYEKEE in the germline V gene (reference sequence). The CDR3 covers 13 residues. This CDR3 is CASSLSRDYGYTF. As DNA, the CDR3 is TGTGCCAGCAGCCTGTCCCGAGACTATGGCTACACCTTC.

The J gene is TRBJ2-1, the V gene TRBV12-3 or TRBV12-4; maybe TRBD2 (5 bases). This CDR3 comprises 18 residues. V was trimmed by 5 bases and J by 1 base, leaving 21 bases between them. CDR3 loop: CASSVVMKDWTSYNEQFF. The CDR3, as DNA: TGTGCCAGCAGTGTGGTTATGAAAGACTGGACTTCCTACAATGAGCAGTTCTTC.

This chain uses TRBV11-3 with TRBJ1-1; D gene uncertain. Germline assignment: CDR1 SGHNT and CDR2 YENEEA. Trimming took 3 bases from V and 4 from J, leaving 9 bases between them. This CDR3 comprises 13 residues. The CDR3 nucleotides read TGTGCCAGCAGCTTCGGGGAAGCCACTGAAGCTTTCTTT. Translation: CASSFGEATEAFF.

V is TRBV28 and J is TRBJ2-2; the D gene could be TRBD1 or TRBD2 (5 bases each). The CDR3 extends over 15 amino acids. V lost 3 bases, J lost 6 bases, and 14 bases lay in between. The V gene's germline CDR1 is MDHEN and CDR2 SYDVKM. The CDR3 loop is CASSFGGALPGELFF. CDR3 in DNA: TGTGCCAGCAGTTTTGGGGGAGCATTACCCGGGGAGCTGTTTTTT.

At least ten counts were recorded for this clonotype. The chain carries TRBV4-3 and TRBJ1-1; D ambiguous. Germline V lookup: CDR1 LGHNA, CDR2 YSLEER. The CDR3 spans 15 residues. Trimming pared 0 bases from V and 4 bases from J, leaving 12 bases between. The CDR3: CASSQDSAGGTEAFF. The CDR3 nucleotides read TGCGCCAGCAGCCAAGATTCGGCAGGTGGCACTGAAGCTTTCTTT.

This clonotype was seen ten or more times. The chain carries TRBV5-1 and TRBJ1-6; D uncertain. Trimming left V 0 bases short and J 7 bases short, with 11 bases between. The germline V gene encodes CDR1 SGHRS and CDR2 YFSETQ. CDR3 length equals 15 residues. Written as DNA, the CDR3 is TGCGCCAGCAGCTTGGGTGACCGAGCCAATTCACCCCTCCACTTT. It is translated as CASSLGDRANSPLHF.

In its sample, this clonotype was seen once. This chain connects TRBV3-1 to TRBJ2-7; TRBD2 matches at 13 bases. There are 15 residues in the CDR3. The J segment lost 7 bases and the V segment lost 4 bases, leaving 7 bases of the junction unmatched. Germline CDR1 is LGHDT and CDR2 is YNNKEL (reference sequence). The CDR3 sequence: CASSPRLAGGREQYF. The CDR3 coding sequence is TGTGCCAGCAGCCCTCGACTAGCGGGGGGTCGGGAGCAGTACTTC.

This clonotype came up a few times. V gene TRBV5-1 combines with J gene TRBJ1-1; D unclear. The CDR3 contains 13 residues. CDR1 SGHRS and CDR2 YFSETQ come from the germline V gene. V lost 2 bases, J lost 7 bases, and 12 bases lay in between. This chain's CDR3 is CASSFSDPDEAFF. CDR3 DNA sequence: TGCGCCAGCAGCTTCTCGGACCCTGATGAAGCTTTCTTT.

The chain carries TRBV20-1 and TRBJ1-4; D is unclear. Germline V gene sequence: CDR1 DFQATT, CDR2 SNEGSKA (reference sequence). The ends were cut back, 4 bases at V and 5 bases at J, with 11 bases in the middle. This CDR3 is 13 amino acids long. The CDR3, as DNA: TGCAGTGCTATGGCCCGGAGGAATGAAAAACTGTTTTTT. It translates to CSAMARRNEKLFF.

This clonotype showed up just a few times. The gene calls are TRBV12-3 or TRBV12-4 and TRBJ2-7; D remains ambiguous. Trimming removed 6 bases at V and 2 bases at J, with 17 bases between. The length of the CDR3 is 15 residues. The CDR3: CASRRTGSKTYEQYF. The CDR3 nucleotides are TGTGCCAGCAGGCGGACCGGGTCCAAAACCTACGAGCAGTACTTC.

Only a few counts were recorded for this clonotype. The chain uses TRBV11-2 and TRBJ2-1; D gene uncertain. This CDR3 is built from 15 residues. Germline-derived CDR1 and CDR2 are SGHAT and FQNNGV. V lost 1 base to trimming and J lost 7 bases, with 14 bases between them. CDR3: CASSLVSSPGNEQFF. The CDR3 DNA reads as TGTGCCAGCAGCTTAGTCTCCTCCCCTGGGAATGAGCAGTTCTTC.

This clonotype was picked up a small number of times. The J gene is TRBJ2-5, the V gene TRBV20-1; D may correspond to TRBD1 or TRBD2 (6 bases each). This CDR3 spans 12 amino acids. V lost 4 bases, J lost 1 base, and 7 bases lay in between. Germline CDR1 reads DFQATT; CDR2 reads SNEGSKA (reference sequence). In DNA, the CDR3 is TGCAGTGCTAAGGGGGGCCAAGAGACCCAGTACTTC. This sequence encodes CSAKGGQETQYF.

The chain couples TRBV5-1 to TRBJ1-1; D possibly corresponds to TRBD1 (5 bases). From germline, CDR1 is SGHRS and CDR2 YFSETQ. This CDR3 is 13 amino acids long. With 0 bases removed from V and 10 bases from J, the gap between germline ends came to 13 bases. This chain's CDR3 is CASSLEVRGGAFF. CDR3 DNA sequence: TGCGCCAGCAGCTTGGAAGTACGGGGCGGAGCTTTCTTT.

This clonotype turned up a few times. The chain is built from TRBV5-1 and TRBJ2-3; 8 bases map to TRBD1. V lost 0 bases to trimming and J lost 3 bases; unmatched junction nucleotides: 6. Germline V gene data show CDR1 as SGHRS and CDR2 as YFSETQ. This CDR3 comprises 16 residues. This CDR3 reads CASSLVAGGETDTQYF. Written as DNA, the CDR3 is TGCGCCAGCAGCTTGGTAGCAGGGGGCGAAACAGATACGCAGTATTTT.

This clonotype appeared many times. The chain combines TRBV6-1 with TRBJ1-5; D is undetermined. CDR3 size: 12 residues. Trimming removed 6 bases from V and 2 bases from J, with 5 bases in between. Germline CDR1 reads MNHNS; CDR2 reads SASEGT. CDR3 residues: CASRDGNQPQHF. CDR3 bases: TGTGCCAGCAGGGATGGCAATCAGCCCCAGCATTTT.

The rearrangement uses TRBV12-3 or TRBV12-4 and TRBJ2-5; D assignment may be TRBD1 or TRBD2 (5 bases each). The CDR3 consists of 14 residues. V lost 2 bases and J 5 bases, leaving 12 bases between the germline ends. The CDR3 DNA is TGTGCCAGCAGTTTACAGGGACCGGGGGAGACCCAGTACTTC. It encodes CASSLQGPGETQYF.

This clonotype was detected ten times or more. The V and J genes are TRBV5-5 and TRBJ1-5; a possible D gene is TRBD1 (5 bases). CDR1 and CDR2 (germline): SGHKS, YYEKEE (reference sequence). There are 14 residues in the CDR3. V was cut by 0 bases and J by 5 bases, with 9 bases left in between. In DNA form, the CDR3 reads TGTGCCAGCAGCTTGGATGCAGGGTATCAGCCCCAGCATTTT. This translates into CASSLDAGYQPQHF. Full variable domain (rest looked up from reference TRBV5-5 and TRBJ1-5): DAGVTQSPTHLIKTRGQQVTLRCSPISGHKSVSWYQQVLGQGPQFIFQYYEKEERGRGNFPDRFSARQFPNYSSELNVNALLLGDSALYLCASSLDAGYQPQHFGDGTRLSIL.

This clonotype was seen a handful of times. The chain carries TRBV7-2 and TRBJ2-3, with 14 bases aligning to TRBD2. This CDR3 is built from 15 residues. Germline V gene data show CDR1 as SGHTA and CDR2 as FQGNSA. The ends lost 8 bases at V and 1 base at J; junction bases unmatched: 2. CDR3 nucleotide sequence: TGTGCCAGCCAGGGACTAGCGGGAGGCACAGATACGCAGTATTTT. This encodes CASQGLAGGTDTQYF.

The CDR3 DNA follows: TGTGCCAGCAGCCAAGGAAAGTCGCGGGACATTCAGTACTTC. It specifies CASSQGKSRDIQYF. This chain links TRBV3-1 with TRBJ2-4, with D perhaps TRBD2 (5 bases). CDR1 and CDR2 from the germline V gene are LGHDT and YNNKEL (reference sequence). This CDR3 region has 14 residues. Trimming left V 1 base short and J 8 bases short, with 12 bases between.

V gene TRBV12-3 or TRBV12-4 combines with J gene TRBJ2-1, with 10 bases that match TRBD2. The CDR3 sequence is 19 residues long. V dropped 6 bases and J dropped 0; count of bases not matched to a gene: 14. CDR3 DNA: TGTGCCAGCAGCCGTGGGGGTTCCCTAGCGGGGGTCTCCTACAATGAGCAGTTCTTC. This codes for CASSRGGSLAGVSYNEQFF.

V gene TRBV20-1 combines with J gene TRBJ1-1; D unresolved. CDR1 is DFQATT and CDR2 is SNEGSKA in the germline V gene (reference sequence). Trimming pared 5 bases from V and 2 bases from J, leaving 12 bases between. The CDR3 sequence is 13 residues long. The CDR3 bases are TGCAGTGCTCAGGACGGTTACAACACTGAAGCTTTCTTT. Protein product: CSAQDGYNTEAFF.

This clonotype was detected only a few times. The genes are TRBV5-5 and TRBJ2-7, with D perhaps TRBD2 (5 bases). Germline values: CDR1 SGHKS, CDR2 YYEKEE (reference sequence). This CDR3 region has 14 residues. Trimming pared 4 bases from V and 3 bases from J, leaving 14 bases between. The CDR3 nucleotides read TGTGCCAGCAGCCCCGGGGTCCTCGGCTACGAGCAGTACTTC. This translates into CASSPGVLGYEQYF.

This clonotype was seen more than once but under ten times. The genes are TRBV28 and TRBJ2-5; unclear D gene. The CDR3 runs 13 residues. Germline V gives CDR1 MDHEN, CDR2 SYDVKM. Trimming shortened V by 3 bases and J by 1 base, and 6 bases separated the two germline ends. CDR3 bases: TGTGCCAGCAGTTTTTACTTCCAAGAGACCCAGTACTTC. Encoded protein: CASSFYFQETQYF.

Only a few counts were recorded for this clonotype. The chain has TRBV20-1 and TRBJ1-2, with unresolved D. With 7 bases removed from V and 2 bases from J, the gap between germline ends came to 11 bases. This CDR3 contains 12 residues. Germline V gives CDR1 DFQATT, CDR2 SNEGSKA (reference sequence). The CDR3 DNA reads TGCAGTGTCCCGTCGGACAACTATGGCTACACCTTC. Translated, it gives CSVPSDNYGYTF.